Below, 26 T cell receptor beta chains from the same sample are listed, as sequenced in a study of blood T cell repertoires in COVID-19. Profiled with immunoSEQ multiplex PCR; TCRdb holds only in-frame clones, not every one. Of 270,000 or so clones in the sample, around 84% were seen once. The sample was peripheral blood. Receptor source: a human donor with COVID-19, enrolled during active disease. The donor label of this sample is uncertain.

Here the CDR3 reads CASSLEASANTGELFF. The CDR3 nucleotides are TGTGCCAGCAGCCTTGAGGCTAGCGCGAACACCGGGGAGCTGTTTTTT. This chain uses TRBV7-2 with TRBJ2-2; D is perhaps TRBD2 (6 bases). V was shortened by 5 bases and J by 0 bases, with 13 bases between the two germline ends. Looked up from germline, CDR1 is SGHTA and CDR2 is FQGNSA. This CDR3 is built from 16 residues.

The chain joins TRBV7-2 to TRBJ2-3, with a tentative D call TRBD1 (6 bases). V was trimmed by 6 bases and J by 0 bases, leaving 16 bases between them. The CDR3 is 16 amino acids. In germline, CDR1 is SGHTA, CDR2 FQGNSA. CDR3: CASSYTGFSSTDTQYF. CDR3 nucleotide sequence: TGTGCCAGCAGTTATACAGGGTTCTCTAGCACAGATACGCAGTATTTT.

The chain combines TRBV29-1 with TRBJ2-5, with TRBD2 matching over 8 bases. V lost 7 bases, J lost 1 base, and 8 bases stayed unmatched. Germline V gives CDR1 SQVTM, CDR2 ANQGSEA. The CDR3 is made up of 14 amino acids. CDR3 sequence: CSADLAGLQETQYF. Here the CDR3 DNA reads TGCAGCGCCGATCTAGCGGGTCTCCAAGAGACCCAGTACTTC.

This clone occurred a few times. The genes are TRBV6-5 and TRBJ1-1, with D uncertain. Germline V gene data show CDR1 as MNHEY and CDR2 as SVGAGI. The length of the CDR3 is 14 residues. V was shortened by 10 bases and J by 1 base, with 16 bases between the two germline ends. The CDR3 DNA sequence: TGTGCCACATCCCAGTATTTCTCGAACACTGAAGCTTTCTTT. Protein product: CATSQYFSNTEAFF.

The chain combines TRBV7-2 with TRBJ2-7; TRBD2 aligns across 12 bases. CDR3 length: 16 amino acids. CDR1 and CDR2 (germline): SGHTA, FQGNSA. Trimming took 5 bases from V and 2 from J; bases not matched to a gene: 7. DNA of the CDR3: TGTGCCAGCAGCGAACGACTAGCGGGAGTACCCTACGAGCAGTACTTC. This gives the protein CASSERLAGVPYEQYF.

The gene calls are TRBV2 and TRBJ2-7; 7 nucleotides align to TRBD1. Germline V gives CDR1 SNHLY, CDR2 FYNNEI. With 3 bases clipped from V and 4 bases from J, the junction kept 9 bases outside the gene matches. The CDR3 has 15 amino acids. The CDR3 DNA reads TGTGCCAGCAGTGAGCTTAGAGGGGGCGGTTACGAGCAGTACTTC. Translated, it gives CASSELRGGGYEQYF.

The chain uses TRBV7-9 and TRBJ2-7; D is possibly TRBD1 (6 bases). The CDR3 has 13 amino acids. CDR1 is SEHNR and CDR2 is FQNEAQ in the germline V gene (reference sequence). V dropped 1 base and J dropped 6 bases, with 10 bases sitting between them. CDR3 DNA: TGTGCCAGCAGCTTAGACAGGGTTGGCGAGCAGTACTTC. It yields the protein CASSLDRVGEQYF. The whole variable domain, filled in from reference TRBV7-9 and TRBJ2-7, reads DTGVSQNPRHKITKRGQNVTFRCDPISEHNRLYWYRQTLGQGPEFLTYFQNEAQLEKSRLLSDRFSAERPKGSFSTLEIQRTEQGDSAMYLCASSLDRVGEQYFGPGTRLTVT.

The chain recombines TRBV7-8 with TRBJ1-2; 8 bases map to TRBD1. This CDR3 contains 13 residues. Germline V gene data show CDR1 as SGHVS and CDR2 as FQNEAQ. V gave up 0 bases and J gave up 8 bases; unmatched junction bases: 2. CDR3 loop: CASSLADRAGYTF. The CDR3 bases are TGTGCCAGCAGCTTAGCGGACAGGGCGGGCTACACCTTC.

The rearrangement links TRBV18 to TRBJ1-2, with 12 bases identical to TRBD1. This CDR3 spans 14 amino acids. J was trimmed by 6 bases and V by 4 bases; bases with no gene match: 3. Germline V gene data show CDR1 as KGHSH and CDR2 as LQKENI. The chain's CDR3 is CASSLGQGADGYTF. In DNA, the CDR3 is TGTGCCAGCTCACTGGGACAGGGGGCGGATGGCTACACCTTC.

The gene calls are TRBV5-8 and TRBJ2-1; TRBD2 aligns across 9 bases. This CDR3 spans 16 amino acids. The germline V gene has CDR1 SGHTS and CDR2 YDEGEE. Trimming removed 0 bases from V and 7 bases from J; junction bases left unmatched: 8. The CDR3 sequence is CASSLGPAGGPNEQFF. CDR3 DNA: TGTGCCAGCAGCTTGGGGCCAGCGGGAGGTCCAAATGAGCAGTTCTTC.

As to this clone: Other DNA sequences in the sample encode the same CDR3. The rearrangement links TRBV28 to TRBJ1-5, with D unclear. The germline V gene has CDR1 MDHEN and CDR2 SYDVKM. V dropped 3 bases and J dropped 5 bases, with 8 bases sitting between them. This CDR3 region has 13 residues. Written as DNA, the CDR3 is TGTGCCAGCAGTTTGAGGAGGGATCAGCCCCAGCATTTT. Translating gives CASSLRRDQPQHF. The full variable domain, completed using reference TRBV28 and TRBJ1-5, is DVKVTQSSRYLVKRTGEKVFLECVQDMDHENMFWYRQDPGLGLRLIYFSYDVKMKEKGDIPEGYSVSREKKERFSLILESASTNQTSMYLCASSLRRDQPQHFGDGTRLSIL.

Written as DNA, the CDR3 is TGTGCCAGCAGCTTAGGATTTAGCGGGAGGGACGCCGGGGAGCTGTTTTTT. Its protein is CASSLGFSGRDAGELFF. The V gene is TRBV11-2, the J gene TRBJ2-2; 11 nucleotides agree with TRBD2. In germline, CDR1 is SGHAT, CDR2 FQNNGV. CDR3 length equals 17 residues. The V gene end was trimmed by 1 base and the J gene end by 6 bases; junction bases not matched to a gene: 7.

CDR3 sequence (DNA): TGTGCCAGCAGCCAAGAACCAGGGCGTACGCAGTATTTT. Amino acid sequence: CASSQEPGRTQYF. V gene TRBV12-3 or TRBV12-4 combines with J gene TRBJ2-3; weak D call: TRBD1 (5 bases). The V gene lost 6 bases and the J gene lost 8 bases, with 15 bases spanning the gap. The CDR3 covers 13 residues.

The CDR3 sequence: CASSDYTTTNEKLFF. For the CDR3, the DNA is TGTGCCAGCAGTGATTACACCACAACTAATGAAAAACTGTTTTTT. The chain links TRBV6-6 to TRBJ1-4; D remains unclear. Germline CDR1 is MNHNY and CDR2 is SVGAGI (reference sequence). The CDR3 is made up of 15 amino acids. V was clipped by 5 bases and J by 0 bases, with 10 bases between them.

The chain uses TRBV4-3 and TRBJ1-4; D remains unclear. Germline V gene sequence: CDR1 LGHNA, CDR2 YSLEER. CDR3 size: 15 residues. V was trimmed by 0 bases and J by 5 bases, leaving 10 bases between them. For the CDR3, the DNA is TGCGCCAGCAGCCAAGATCCTGGCGGGAATGAAAAACTGTTTTTT. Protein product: CASSQDPGGNEKLFF.

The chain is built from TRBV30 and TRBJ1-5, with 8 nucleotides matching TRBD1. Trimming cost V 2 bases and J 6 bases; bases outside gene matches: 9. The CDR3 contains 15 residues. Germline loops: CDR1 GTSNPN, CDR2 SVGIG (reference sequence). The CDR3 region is CAWSSASGGFQPQHF. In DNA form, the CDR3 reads TGTGCCTGGAGTTCGGCCTCAGGGGGCTTTCAGCCCCAGCATTTT.

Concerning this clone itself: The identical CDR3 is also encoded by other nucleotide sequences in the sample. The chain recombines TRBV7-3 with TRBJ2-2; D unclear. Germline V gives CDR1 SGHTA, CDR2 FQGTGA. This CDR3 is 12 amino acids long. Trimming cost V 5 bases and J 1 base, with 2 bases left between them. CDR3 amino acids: CASSLNTGELFF. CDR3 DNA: TGTGCCAGCAGCCTGAACACCGGGGAGCTGTTTTTT.

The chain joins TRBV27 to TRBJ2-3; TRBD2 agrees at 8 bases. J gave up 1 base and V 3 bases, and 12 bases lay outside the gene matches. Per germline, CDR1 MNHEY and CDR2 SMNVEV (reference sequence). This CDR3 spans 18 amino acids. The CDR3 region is CASSLDNSGTRGTDTQYF. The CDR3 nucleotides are TGTGCCAGCAGTTTGGATAACTCCGGGACTAGGGGCACAGATACGCAGTATTTT.

The DNA for the CDR3 is TGCGCCAGCAGCTTTATCAGGGGCTCGGTCGATGAGCAGTTCTTC. It is translated as CASSFIRGSVDEQFF. The J gene is TRBJ2-1, the V gene TRBV5-1; D possibly corresponds to TRBD1 (6 bases). The germline CDR1 and CDR2 sequences are SGHRS and YFSETQ. Between the trimmed V and J ends, which lost 2 bases and 8 bases, there was a span of 17 bases. The CDR3 totals 15 residues.

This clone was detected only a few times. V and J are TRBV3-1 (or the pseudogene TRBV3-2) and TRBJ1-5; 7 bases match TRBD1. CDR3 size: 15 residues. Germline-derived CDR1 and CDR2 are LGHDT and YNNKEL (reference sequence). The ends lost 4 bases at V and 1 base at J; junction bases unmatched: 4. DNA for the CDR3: TGTGCCAGCAGCCCAACAGGGGCCAGCAATCAGCCCCAGCATTTT. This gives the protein CASSPTGASNQPQHF.

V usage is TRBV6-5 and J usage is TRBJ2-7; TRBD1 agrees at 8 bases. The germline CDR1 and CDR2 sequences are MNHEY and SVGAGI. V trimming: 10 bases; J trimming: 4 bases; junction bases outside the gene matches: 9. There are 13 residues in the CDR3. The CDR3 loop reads CATREQGAYEQYF. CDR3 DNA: TGTGCCACAAGGGAGCAGGGGGCGTACGAGCAGTACTTC.

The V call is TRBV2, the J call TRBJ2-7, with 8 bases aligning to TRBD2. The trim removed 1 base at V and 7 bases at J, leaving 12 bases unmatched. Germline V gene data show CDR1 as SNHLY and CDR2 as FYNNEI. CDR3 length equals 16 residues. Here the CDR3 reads CASSEGRPGGPGEQYF. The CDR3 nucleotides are TGTGCCAGCAGTGAAGGTAGGCCGGGAGGGCCGGGGGAGCAGTACTTC.

CDR3 protein: CASSFIGQGEETQYF. In DNA, the CDR3 is TGTGCCAGCAGTTTCATCGGACAGGGGGAAGAGACCCAGTACTTC. The chain recombines TRBV27 with TRBJ2-5; 10 bases fit TRBD1. Germline values: CDR1 MNHEY, CDR2 SMNVEV (reference sequence). J gave up 3 bases and V 3 bases, and 4 bases lay outside the gene matches. The CDR3 sequence is 15 residues long.

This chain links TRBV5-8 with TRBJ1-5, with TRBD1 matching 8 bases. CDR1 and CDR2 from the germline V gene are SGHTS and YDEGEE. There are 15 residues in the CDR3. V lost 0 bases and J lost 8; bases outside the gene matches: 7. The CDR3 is CASSLGTGYEEPQHF. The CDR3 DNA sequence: TGTGCCAGCAGCTTGGGGACAGGGTATGAGGAGCCCCAGCATTTT.

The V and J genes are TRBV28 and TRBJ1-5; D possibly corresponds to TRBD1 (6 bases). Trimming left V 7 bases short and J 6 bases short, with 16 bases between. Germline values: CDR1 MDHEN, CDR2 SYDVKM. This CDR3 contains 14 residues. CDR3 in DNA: TGTGCCAGCACCCCGGGGGGGGCCGGTCAGCCCCAGCATTTT. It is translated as CASTPGGAGQPQHF.

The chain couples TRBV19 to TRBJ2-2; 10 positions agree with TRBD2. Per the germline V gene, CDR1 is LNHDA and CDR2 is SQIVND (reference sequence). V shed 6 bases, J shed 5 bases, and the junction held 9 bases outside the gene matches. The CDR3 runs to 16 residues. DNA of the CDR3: TGTGCCAGTAGGCCCCCTAGCGGGAGAAGTACCGGGGAGCTGTTTTTT. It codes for CASRPPSGRSTGELFF. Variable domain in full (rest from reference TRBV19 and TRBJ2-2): DGGITQSPKYLFRKEGQNVTLSCEQNLNHDAMYWYRQDPGQGLRLIYYSQIVNDFQKGDIAEGYSVSREKKESFPLTVTSAQKNPTAFYLCASRPPSGRSTGELFFGEGSRLTVL.